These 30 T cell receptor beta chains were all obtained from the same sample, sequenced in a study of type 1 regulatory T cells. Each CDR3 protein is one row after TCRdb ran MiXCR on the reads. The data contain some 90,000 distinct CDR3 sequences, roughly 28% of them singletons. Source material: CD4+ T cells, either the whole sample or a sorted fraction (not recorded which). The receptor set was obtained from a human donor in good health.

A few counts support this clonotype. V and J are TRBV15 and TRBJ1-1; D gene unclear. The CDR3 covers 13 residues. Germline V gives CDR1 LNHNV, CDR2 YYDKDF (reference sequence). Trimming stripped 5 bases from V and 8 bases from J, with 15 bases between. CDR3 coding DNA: TGTGCCACCAGCGGCGGGATGAACTACGAAGCTTTCTTT. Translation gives CATSGGMNYEAFF.

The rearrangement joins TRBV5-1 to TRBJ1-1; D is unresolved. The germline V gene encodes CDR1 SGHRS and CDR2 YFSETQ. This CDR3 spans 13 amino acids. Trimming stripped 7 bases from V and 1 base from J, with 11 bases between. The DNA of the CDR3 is TGCGCCAGCCTCTCCGAGGGGAACACTGAAGCTTTCTTT. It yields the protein CASLSEGNTEAFF.

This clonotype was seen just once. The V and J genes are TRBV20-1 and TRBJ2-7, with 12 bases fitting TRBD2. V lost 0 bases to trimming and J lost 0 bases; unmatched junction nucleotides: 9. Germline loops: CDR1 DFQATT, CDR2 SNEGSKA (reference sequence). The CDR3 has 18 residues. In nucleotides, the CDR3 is TGCAGTGCTAGAGACCCCCGGACTAGCGGGACCCTCTCCTACGAGCAGTACTTC. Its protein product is CSARDPRTSGTLSYEQYF.

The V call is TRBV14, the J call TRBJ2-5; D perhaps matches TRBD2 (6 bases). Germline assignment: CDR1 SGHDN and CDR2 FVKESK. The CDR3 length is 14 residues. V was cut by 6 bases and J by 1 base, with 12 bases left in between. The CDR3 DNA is TGTGCCAGCAGGCGGGCCGGGAGCCAAGAGACCCAGTACTTC. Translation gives CASRRAGSQETQYF.

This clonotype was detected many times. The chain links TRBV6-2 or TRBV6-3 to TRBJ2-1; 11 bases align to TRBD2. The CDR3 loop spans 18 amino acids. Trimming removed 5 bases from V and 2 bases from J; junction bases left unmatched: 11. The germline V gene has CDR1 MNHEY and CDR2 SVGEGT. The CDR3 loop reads CASSPGLADLSTYNEQFF. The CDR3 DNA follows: TGTGCCAGCAGTCCGGGACTAGCGGACTTATCTACCTACAATGAGCAGTTCTTC.

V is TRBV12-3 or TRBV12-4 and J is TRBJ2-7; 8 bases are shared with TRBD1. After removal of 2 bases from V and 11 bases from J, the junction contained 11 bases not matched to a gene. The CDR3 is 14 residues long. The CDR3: CASSLRTGFPVKYF. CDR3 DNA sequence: TGTGCCAGCAGTTTACGGACAGGGTTCCCTGTAAAGTACTTC.

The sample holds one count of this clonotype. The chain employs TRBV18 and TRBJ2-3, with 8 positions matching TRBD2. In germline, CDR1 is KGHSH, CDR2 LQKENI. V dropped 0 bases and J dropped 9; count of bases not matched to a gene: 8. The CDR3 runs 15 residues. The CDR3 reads CASSPPTAGEGTQYF. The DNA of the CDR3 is TGTGCCAGCTCACCACCTACAGCGGGAGAAGGAACGCAGTATTTT.

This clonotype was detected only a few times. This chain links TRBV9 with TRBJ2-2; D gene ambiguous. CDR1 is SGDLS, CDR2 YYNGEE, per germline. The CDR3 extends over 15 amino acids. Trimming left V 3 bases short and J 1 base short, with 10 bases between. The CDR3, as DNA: TGTGCCAGCAGCGCCAGACTGCTGAACACCGGGGAGCTGTTTTTT. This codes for CASSARLLNTGELFF.

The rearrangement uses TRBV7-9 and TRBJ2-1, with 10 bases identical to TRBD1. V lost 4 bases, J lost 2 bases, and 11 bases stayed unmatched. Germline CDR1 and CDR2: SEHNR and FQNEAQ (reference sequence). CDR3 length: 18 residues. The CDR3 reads CASSYQIRDRGTYNEQFF. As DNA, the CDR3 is TGTGCCAGCAGCTACCAAATCCGGGACAGGGGAACCTACAATGAGCAGTTCTTC.

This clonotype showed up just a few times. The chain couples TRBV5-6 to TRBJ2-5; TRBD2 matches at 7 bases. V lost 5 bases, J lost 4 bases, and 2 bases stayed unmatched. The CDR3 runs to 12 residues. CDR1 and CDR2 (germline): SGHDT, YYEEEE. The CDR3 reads CASRGGGETQYF. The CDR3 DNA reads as TGTGCCAGCAGGGGGGGGGGAGAGACCCAGTACTTC.

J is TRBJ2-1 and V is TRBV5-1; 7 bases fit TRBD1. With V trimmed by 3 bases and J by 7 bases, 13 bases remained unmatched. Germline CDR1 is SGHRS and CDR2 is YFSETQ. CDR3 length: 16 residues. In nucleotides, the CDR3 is TGCGCCAGCAGCTCCACCGATCGGACAGGCTTGAATGAGCAGTTCTTC. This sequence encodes CASSSTDRTGLNEQFF.

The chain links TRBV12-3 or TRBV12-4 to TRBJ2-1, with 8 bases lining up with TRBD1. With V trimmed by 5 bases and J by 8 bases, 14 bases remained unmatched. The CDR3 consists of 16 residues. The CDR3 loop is CASSQDNPGGVDEQFF. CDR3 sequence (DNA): TGTGCCAGCAGTCAAGACAACCCAGGGGGCGTCGATGAGCAGTTCTTC.

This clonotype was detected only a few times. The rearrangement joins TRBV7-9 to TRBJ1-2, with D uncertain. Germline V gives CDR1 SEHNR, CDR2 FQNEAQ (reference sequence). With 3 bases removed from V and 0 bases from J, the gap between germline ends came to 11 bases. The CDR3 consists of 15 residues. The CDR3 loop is CASSFGGGTNYGYTF. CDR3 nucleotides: TGTGCCAGCAGCTTTGGTGGCGGAACTAACTATGGCTACACCTTC.

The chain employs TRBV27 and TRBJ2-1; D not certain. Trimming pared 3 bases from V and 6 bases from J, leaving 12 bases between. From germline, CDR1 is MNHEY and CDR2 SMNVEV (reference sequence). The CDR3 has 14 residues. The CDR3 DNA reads TGTGCCAGCAGTTTCGTGGGCGGAAGCAATGAGCAGTTCTTC. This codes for CASSFVGGSNEQFF.

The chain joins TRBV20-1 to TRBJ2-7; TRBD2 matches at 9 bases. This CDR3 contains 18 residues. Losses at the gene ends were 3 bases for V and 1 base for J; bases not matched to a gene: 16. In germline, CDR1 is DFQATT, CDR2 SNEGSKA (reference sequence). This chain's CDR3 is CSARWGGLASLASYEQYF. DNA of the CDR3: TGCAGTGCTAGGTGGGGGGGACTAGCCTCCCTAGCGTCCTACGAGCAGTACTTC.

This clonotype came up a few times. In DNA form, the CDR3 reads TGTGCCATCAGTGAGTCGGTTACCCTTAATCAGCCCCAGCATTTT. Residues: CAISESVTLNQPQHF. This chain uses TRBV10-3 with TRBJ1-5; no reliable D call. Looked up from germline, CDR1 is ENHRY and CDR2 is SYGVKD. Trimming removed 0 bases at V and 4 bases at J, with 10 bases between. This CDR3 contains 15 residues.

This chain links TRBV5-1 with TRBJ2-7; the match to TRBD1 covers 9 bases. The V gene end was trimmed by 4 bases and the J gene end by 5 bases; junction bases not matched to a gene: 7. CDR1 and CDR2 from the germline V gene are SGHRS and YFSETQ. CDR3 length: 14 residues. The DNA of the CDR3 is TGCGCCAGCAGCGGCGGGACAGGGTACAACGAGCAGTACTTC. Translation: CASSGGTGYNEQYF.

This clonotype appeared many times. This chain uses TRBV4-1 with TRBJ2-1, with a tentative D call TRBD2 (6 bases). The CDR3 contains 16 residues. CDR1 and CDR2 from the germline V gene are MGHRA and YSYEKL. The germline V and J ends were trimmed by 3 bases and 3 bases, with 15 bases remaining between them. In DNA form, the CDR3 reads TGCGCCAGCAGCCACCCTTCGGGAGTGAGCTACAATGAGCAGTTCTTC. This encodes CASSHPSGVSYNEQFF.

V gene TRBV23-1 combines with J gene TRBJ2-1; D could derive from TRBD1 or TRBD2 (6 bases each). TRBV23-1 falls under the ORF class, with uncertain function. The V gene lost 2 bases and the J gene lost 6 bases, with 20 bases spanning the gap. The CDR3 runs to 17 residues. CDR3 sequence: CASSQRSRQGRSNEQFF. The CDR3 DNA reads TGCGCCAGCAGTCAACGTTCGAGGCAGGGGAGGAGCAATGAGCAGTTCTTC.

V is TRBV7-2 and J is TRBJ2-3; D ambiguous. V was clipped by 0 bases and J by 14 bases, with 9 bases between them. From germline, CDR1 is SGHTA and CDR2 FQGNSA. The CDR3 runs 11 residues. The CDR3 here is CASSLAKTLYF. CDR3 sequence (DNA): TGTGCCAGCAGCTTAGCGAAGACCCTGTATTTT.

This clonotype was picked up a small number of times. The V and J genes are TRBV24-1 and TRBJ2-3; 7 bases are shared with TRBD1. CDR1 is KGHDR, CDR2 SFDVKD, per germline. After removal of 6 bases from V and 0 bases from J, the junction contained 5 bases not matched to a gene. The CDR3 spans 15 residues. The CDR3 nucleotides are TGTGCCACCAGTAAGAGGGACAGAAGCACAGATACGCAGTATTTT. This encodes CATSKRDRSTDTQYF.

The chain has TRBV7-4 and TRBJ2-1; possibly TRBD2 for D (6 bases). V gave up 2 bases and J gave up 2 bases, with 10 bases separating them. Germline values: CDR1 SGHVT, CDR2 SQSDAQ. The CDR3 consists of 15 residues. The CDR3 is CASSLRGRPYNEQFF. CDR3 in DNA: TGTGCCAGCAGCTTACGGGGGAGGCCCTACAATGAGCAGTTCTTC.

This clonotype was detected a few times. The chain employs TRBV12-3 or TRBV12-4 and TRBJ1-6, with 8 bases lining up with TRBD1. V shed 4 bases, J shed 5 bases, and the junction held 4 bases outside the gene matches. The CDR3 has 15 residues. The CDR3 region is CASSSRQGHNSPLHF. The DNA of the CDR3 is TGTGCCAGCAGTTCGAGACAGGGGCATAATTCACCCCTCCACTTT.

The CDR3 loop reads CASSLGDRGAYEQYF. For the CDR3, the DNA is TGCGCCAGCAGCTTAGGGGACAGGGGAGCCTACGAGCAGTACTTC. The chain uses TRBV5-1 and TRBJ2-7, with 10 bases fitting TRBD1. The CDR3 has 15 residues. Looked up from germline, CDR1 is SGHRS and CDR2 is YFSETQ. V lost 2 bases and J lost 2; bases outside the gene matches: 4.

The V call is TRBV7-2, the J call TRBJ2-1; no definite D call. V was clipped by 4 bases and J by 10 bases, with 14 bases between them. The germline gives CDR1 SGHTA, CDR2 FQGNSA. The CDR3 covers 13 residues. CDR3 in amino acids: CASSSGSKGEQFF. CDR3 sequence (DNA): TGTGCCAGCAGCTCCGGATCAAAAGGGGAGCAGTTCTTC.

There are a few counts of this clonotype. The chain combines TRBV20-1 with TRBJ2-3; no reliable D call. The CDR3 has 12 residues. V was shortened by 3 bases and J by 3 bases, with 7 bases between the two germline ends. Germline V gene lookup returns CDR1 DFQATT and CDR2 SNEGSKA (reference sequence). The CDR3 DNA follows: TGCAGTGCTAGTTTTAAGACAGATACGCAGTATTTT. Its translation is CSASFKTDTQYF.

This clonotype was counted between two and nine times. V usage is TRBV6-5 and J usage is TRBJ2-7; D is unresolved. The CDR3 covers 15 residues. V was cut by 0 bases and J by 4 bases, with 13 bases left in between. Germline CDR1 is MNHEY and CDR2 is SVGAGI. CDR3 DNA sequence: TGTGCCAGCAGTTACTCTGTCGTACAGTGGTACGAGCAGTACTTC. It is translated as CASSYSVVQWYEQYF.

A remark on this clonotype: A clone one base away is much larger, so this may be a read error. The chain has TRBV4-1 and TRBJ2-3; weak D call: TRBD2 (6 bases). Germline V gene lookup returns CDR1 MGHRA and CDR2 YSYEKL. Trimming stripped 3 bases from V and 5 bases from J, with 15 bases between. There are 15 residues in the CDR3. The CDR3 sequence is CASSHDGGAGDTQYF. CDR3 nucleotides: TGCGCCAGCAGCCATGACGGGGGAGCAGGAGATACGCAGTATTTT.

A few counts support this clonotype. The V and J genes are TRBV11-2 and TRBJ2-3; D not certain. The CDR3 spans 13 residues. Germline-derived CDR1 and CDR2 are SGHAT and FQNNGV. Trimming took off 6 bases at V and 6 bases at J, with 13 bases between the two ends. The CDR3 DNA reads TGTGCCAGCAGAGGAACTGTGTCGGATACGCAGTATTTT. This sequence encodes CASRGTVSDTQYF.

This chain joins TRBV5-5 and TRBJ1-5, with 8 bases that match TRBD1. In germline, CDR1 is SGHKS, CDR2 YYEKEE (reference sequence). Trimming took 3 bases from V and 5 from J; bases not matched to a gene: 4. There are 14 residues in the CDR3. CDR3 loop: CASSSQTGDQPQHF. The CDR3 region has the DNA TGTGCCAGCAGCTCCCAGACAGGGGATCAGCCCCAGCATTTT.